These 7 T cell receptor beta chains came from one sample sequenced in a study of T-cell reconstitution after alpha-beta-depleted transplantation in children. Preparation of the TCRbeta library was carried out with unique molecular identifiers. MiXCR, run by TCRdb on the PCR reads, gives a single entry per CDR3 protein. This repertoire shows hundreds of thousands of distinct CDR3 sequences, about 17% found once; its top ten account for approximately 29%. Source: PBMCs, mostly from graft donor cells, taken 360 days after TCRalphabeta/CD19-depleted stem cell transplant. These receptors were collected from a boy less than two years old who had a stem cell transplant for Wiskott-Aldrich syndrome, so the T cells may come from the graft donor.

The V gene is TRBV6-1, the J gene TRBJ2-7; possible D gene TRBD2, 6 bases. The ends were cut back, 6 bases at V and 1 base at J, with 13 bases in the middle. Germline-derived CDR1 and CDR2 are MNHNS and SASEGT. The CDR3 length is 14 residues. Written as DNA, the CDR3 is TGTGCCAGCAGCTCCCGGGACTGGTCCTACGAGCAGTACTTC. This translates into CASSSRDWSYEQYF.

CDR3 residues: CASSPPPTKNIQYF. DNA for the CDR3: TGTGCCAGCTCACCACCTCCAACGAAAAACATTCAGTACTTC. The rearrangement joins TRBV18 to TRBJ2-4; D ambiguous. This CDR3 is 14 amino acids long. The germline V gene has CDR1 KGHSH and CDR2 LQKENI. Trimming removed 0 bases from V and 4 bases from J, with 7 bases in between.

This clonotype was observed once. The chain couples TRBV29-1 to TRBJ2-2; D gene ambiguous. The CDR3 sequence is 13 residues long. Looked up from germline, CDR1 is SQVTM and CDR2 is ANQGSEA. V shed 4 bases and J shed 2 bases, with 8 bases lying between them. Here the CDR3 reads CSVAKGNTGELFF. The CDR3 DNA sequence: TGCAGCGTTGCAAAGGGAAACACCGGGGAGCTGTTTTTT.

This clonotype occurred a few times. The chain combines TRBV20-1 with TRBJ1-2; 11 nucleotides align to TRBD1. V dropped 5 bases and J dropped 6; count of bases not matched to a gene: 11. CDR3 length: 15 residues. The germline V gene has CDR1 DFQATT and CDR2 SNEGSKA (reference sequence). The CDR3 region has the DNA TGCAGTGCTTCCCGCTCGGGACAGGGGGTCCATGGCTACACCTTC. It yields the protein CSASRSGQGVHGYTF.

This rearrangement joins TRBV5-1 to TRBJ1-1, with D possibly matching TRBD1 (6 bases). Germline V gene lookup returns CDR1 SGHRS and CDR2 YFSETQ. The CDR3 extends over 17 amino acids. Trimming cost V 4 bases and J 6 bases, with 25 bases left between them. The CDR3 region has the DNA TGCGCCAGCAGCCTGGGAGGCGTCCGTCTGGGGGCGGCTGAAGCTTTCTTT. Its translation: CASSLGGVRLGAAEAFF.

The CDR3 nucleotides are TGCAGTGCTAGTGGGGGGCAGGGTCCGCCTAGCACAGATACGCAGTATTTT. Residues: CSASGGQGPPSTDTQYF. The V call is TRBV20-1, the J call TRBJ2-3; the D call may be TRBD1 or TRBD2 (6 bases each). The CDR3 is made up of 17 amino acids. Trimming stripped 3 bases from V and 0 bases from J, with 19 bases between. Germline V gives CDR1 DFQATT, CDR2 SNEGSKA (reference sequence).

The sample holds a few counts of this clonotype. This chain connects TRBV9 to TRBJ2-3; 8 nucleotides match TRBD1. Germline CDR1 and CDR2: SGDLS and YYNGEE. The junction had 3 bases not matched to a gene; V was cut back by 0 bases and J by 6 bases. The CDR3 consists of 14 residues. The CDR3 DNA reads as TGTGCCAGCAGCGTAGTTCAGGGGGCGGATACGCAGTATTTT. Translated, it gives CASSVVQGADTQYF.